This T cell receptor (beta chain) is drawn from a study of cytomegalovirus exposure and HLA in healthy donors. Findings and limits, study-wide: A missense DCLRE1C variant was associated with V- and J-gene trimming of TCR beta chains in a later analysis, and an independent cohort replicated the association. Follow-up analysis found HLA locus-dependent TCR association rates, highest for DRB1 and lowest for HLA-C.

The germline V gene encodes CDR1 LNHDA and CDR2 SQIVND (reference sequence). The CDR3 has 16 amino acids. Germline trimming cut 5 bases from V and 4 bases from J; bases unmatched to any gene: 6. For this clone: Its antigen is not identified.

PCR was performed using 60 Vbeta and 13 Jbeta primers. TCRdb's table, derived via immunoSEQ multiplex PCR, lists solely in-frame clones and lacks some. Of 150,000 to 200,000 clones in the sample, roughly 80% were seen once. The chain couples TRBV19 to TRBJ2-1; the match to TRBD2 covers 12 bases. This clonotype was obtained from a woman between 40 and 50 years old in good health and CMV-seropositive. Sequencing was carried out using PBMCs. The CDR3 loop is CASSRLAGVSYNEQFF. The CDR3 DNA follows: TGTGCCAGTAGTCGACTAGCGGGAGTCTCATACAATGAGCAGTTCTTC.